The 2 T cell receptor beta chains below all came from one sample that was sequenced in a study of blood T cell repertoires in COVID-19 (dated by TCRdb to 2020 to 2021). Library method: the immunoSEQ multiplex PCR assay. TCRdb holds this immuneACCESS table with in-frame rearrangements only. Some clones are missing; in checked studies, unresolved V genes explain under half, and the rest has no known cause. Counted in this sample were hundreds of thousands of clones; about 93% of them appeared once. The top ten hold less than 3.5% of the sample. The sequencing sample was made of peripheral blood. These receptors were taken from a woman younger than 30 who had recovered from COVID-19.

The chain has TRBV7-8 and TRBJ2-7; 8 nucleotides line up with TRBD2. V lost 6 bases and J lost 3; bases outside the gene matches: 7. CDR3 size: 14 residues. Germline V gives CDR1 SGHVS, CDR2 FQNEAQ. CDR3 bases: TGTGCCAGCAGTTCCCGGGGGGGGCTCTACGAGCAGTACGTC. This encodes CASSSRGGLYEQYV.

The chain combines TRBV12-2 with TRBJ2-7; whether TRBD1, the table's D call, matches the DNA was not checked. TRBV12-2 is a listed pseudogene. The CDR3 sequence is 18 residues long. The DNA for the CDR3 is TGTGCAAGTCGCTATCAGAGGGACAGGGGGATAAAGGCCTACGAGCAGTACGTC. Translated, it gives CASRYQRDRGIKAYEQYV.